This T cell receptor (beta chain) was profiled in a study of blood T cell repertoires in COVID-19. The overall study: From T cells, B-cell-depleted T cells, or PBMCs came the material, which was cDNA or gDNA.

Under the authors' procedure: Estimates of nucleated cell counts were drawn from the amplification of reference gene primers. The assay was immunoSEQ multiplex PCR, and TCRdb's table has in-frame clones only and misses some. The DNA was the basis for D and trimming; V, J and clone size are from that table. The sample lists fewer than 500,000 clones, roughly 85% seen once, with nearly 2% in the top ten. Individuals aged roughly 18 to 95 years were recruited from around 22 US areas. Participants reported their clinical history, and cohort assignment relied on those reports. This clone turned up a few times. This sequence originates from a woman aged 18-29 years with acute COVID-19. Sequenced input: PBMCs or T cells enriched from blood (not recorded which).

This CDR3 is CASSPSYLELYEQYF. The CDR3 region has the DNA TGTGCCAGCTCACCATCTTATTTGGAGCTATACGAGCAGTACTTC. The chain links TRBV18 to TRBJ2-7; D unresolved. Per the germline V gene, CDR1 is KGHSH and CDR2 is LQKENI. The CDR3 has 15 amino acids. V lost 2 bases, J lost 4 bases, and 15 bases lay in between.